This T cell receptor beta chain derives from a study of blood T cell repertoires in COVID-19. Study in general: Researchers got acute and convalescent COVID-19 samples from the United States, Italy and Spain. The cDNA or gDNA used as material had been derived from T cells, B-cell-depleted T cells, or PBMCs.

In the original processing: Amplified reference gene primers provided the basis for estimating nucleated cell counts. This table comes from immunoSEQ multiplex PCR, and its TCRdb copy is limited to in-frame clones, with some not included. V and J calls and clone size are those listed in that table; D and trimming were worked out from the DNA. The sample yields a few hundred thousand clones, approximately 88% seen once. The V gene lost 1 base and the J gene lost 0 bases, with 7 bases spanning the gap. Germline CDR1 and CDR2: SGHNT and YYREEE (reference sequence). CDR3 length: 14 amino acids. Seattle's cohort entered during active infection and was followed longitudinally.

This TCR was sampled from a woman between 70 and 85 years old with COVID-19, enrolled during active disease. The material sequenced was peripheral blood. The rearrangement uses TRBV5-4 and TRBJ1-1, with unresolved D. The CDR3 nucleotides are TGTGCCAGCAGCTTGCAACTTATGAACACTGAAGCTTTCTTT. Amino acids: CASSLQLMNTEAFF.